The clone carrying this T cell receptor (beta chain) was seen a handful of times. The source of the sample is a study of T cells in Graves' hyperthyroidism and ophthalmopathy. From RNA transcripts, TCR beta CDR3 regions were amplified. The TCR CDR3 was amplified in a first-round RT-PCR using the HTBI primer set. In TCRdb, the multiplex PCR reads were re-called with MiXCR into one record per CDR3 protein. Seen here are 200,000 to 250,000 distinct CDR3 sequences, approximately 20% observed once, and the top ten hold roughly 44%. Trimming stripped 2 bases from V and 0 bases from J, with 11 bases between. The CDR3 length is 15 residues. Germline V CDR1 and CDR2: DFQATT, SNEGSKA (reference sequence). A lack of ophthalmopathy progression within 18 months defined stable Graves' hyperthyroidism. Those with hyperthyroidism were 18 to 65 years old, newly diagnosed, and ill for under 2 months. The study left out patients who had uncontrolled infection, other autoimmune disease, pregnancy or lactation.

The chain employs TRBV20-1 and TRBJ2-4; D is possibly TRBD1 or TRBD2 (5 bases each). The clonotype comes from a man aged 35 to 55 with Graves' hyperthyroidism. Sequencing was carried out using blood. The CDR3 DNA follows: TGCAGTGCTAGACCCTCAGGGACAGCCAAAAACATTCAGTACTTC. This encodes CSARPSGTAKNIQYF.